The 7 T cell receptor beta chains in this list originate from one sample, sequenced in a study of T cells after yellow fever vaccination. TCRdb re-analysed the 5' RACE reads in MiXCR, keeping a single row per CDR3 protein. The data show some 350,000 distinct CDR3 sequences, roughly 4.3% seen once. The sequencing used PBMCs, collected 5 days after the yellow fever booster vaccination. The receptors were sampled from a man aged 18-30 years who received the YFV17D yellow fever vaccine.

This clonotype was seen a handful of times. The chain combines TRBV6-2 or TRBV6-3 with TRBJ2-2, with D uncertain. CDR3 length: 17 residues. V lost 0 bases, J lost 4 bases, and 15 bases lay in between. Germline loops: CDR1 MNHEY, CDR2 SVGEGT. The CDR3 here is CASSYSWLGLTTGELFF. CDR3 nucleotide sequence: TGTGCCAGCAGTTACTCGTGGCTAGGCCTCACCACCGGGGAGCTGTTTTTT.

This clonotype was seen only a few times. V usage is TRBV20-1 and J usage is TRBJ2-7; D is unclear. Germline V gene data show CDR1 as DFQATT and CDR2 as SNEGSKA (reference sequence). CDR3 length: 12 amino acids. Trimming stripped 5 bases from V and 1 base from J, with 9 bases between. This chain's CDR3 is CSASDTSYEQYF. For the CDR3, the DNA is TGCAGTGCTTCCGACACATCCTACGAGCAGTACTTC.

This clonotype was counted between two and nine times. CDR3 loop: CSASNGPGQPQHF. CDR3 DNA sequence: TGCAGTGCTAGTAACGGCCCTGGGCAGCCCCAGCATTTT. The chain joins TRBV20-1 to TRBJ1-5, with D uncertain. In germline, CDR1 is DFQATT, CDR2 SNEGSKA (reference sequence). The CDR3 consists of 13 residues. V was clipped by 3 bases and J by 7 bases, with 13 bases between them.

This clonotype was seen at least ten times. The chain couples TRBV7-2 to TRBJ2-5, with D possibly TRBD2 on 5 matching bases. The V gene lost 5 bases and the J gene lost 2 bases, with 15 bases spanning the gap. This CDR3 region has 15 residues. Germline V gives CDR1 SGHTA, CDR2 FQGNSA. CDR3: CASSRGASLQETQYF. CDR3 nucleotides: TGTGCCAGCAGCCGCGGCGCTAGCCTTCAAGAGACCCAGTACTTC.

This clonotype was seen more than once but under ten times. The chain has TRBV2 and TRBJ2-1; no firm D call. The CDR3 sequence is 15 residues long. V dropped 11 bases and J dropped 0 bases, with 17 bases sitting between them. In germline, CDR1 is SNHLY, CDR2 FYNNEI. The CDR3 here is CAGLSTPSSYNEQFF. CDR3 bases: TGTGCCGGTCTATCGACTCCTAGCTCCTACAATGAGCAGTTCTTC. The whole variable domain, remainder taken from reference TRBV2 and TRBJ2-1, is EPEVTQTPSHQVTQMGQEVILRCVPISNHLYFYWYRQILGQKVEFLVSFYNNEISEKSEIFDDQFSVERPDGSNFTLKIRSTKLEDSAMYFCAGLSTPSSYNEQFFGPGTRLTVL.

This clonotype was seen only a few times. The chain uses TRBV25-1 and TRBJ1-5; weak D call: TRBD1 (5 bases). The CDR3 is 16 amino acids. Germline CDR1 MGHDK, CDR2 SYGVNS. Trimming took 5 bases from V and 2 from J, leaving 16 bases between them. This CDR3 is CASSPKGLGGNQPQHF. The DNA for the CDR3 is TGTGCCAGCAGTCCGAAGGGCCTGGGGGGCAATCAGCCCCAGCATTTT.

The DNA for the CDR3 is TGTGCCAGCAGCTTCGACAGATCCCCCGGGGAGCTGTTTTTT. As protein: CASSFDRSPGELFF. The rearrangement links TRBV5-4 to TRBJ2-2; tentative D call: TRBD1 (5 bases). There are 14 residues in the CDR3. The V gene's germline CDR1 is SGHNT and CDR2 YYREEE (reference sequence). V shed 2 bases and J shed 6 bases, with 11 bases lying between them.